The 9 T cell receptor beta chains below come from one sample, sequenced in a study of neurological immune-mediated disorders. One entry per CDR3 protein, called by TCRdb with MiXCR from the 5' RACE reads. The table has tens of thousands of distinct CDR3 sequences, roughly 10% seen once; the top ten hold 6.5% to 8%. Time point described: longitudinal time-point 1 (baseline). Sequenced input: PBMCs. These receptor sequences come from a male donor with HTLV-1-associated myelopathy (HAM/TSP).

This clonotype was seen at least ten times. The chain recombines TRBV5-1 with TRBJ1-5; unclear D gene. This CDR3 spans 15 amino acids. Per germline, CDR1 SGHRS and CDR2 YFSETQ. With 4 bases removed from V and 3 bases from J, the gap between germline ends came to 14 bases. CDR3 amino acids: CASSKDGFPNQPQHF. The CDR3 region has the DNA TGCGCCAGCAGCAAGGATGGGTTCCCCAATCAGCCCCAGCATTTT.

This clonotype occurred many times. DNA for the CDR3: TGCGCCAGCAGCTCCCCGAATAGCGGGGGATTCGGGAATGAGCAGTTCTTC. Its translation: CASSSPNSGGFGNEQFF. This chain uses TRBV5-1 with TRBJ2-1, with 9 bases that match TRBD2. V trimming: 3 bases; J trimming: 7 bases; junction bases outside the gene matches: 14. Per germline, CDR1 SGHRS and CDR2 YFSETQ. The CDR3 is 17 amino acids.

There are many counts of this clonotype. The rearrangement links TRBV5-1 to TRBJ2-7; 7 bases fit TRBD1. Germline CDR1 SGHRS, CDR2 YFSETQ. Losses at the gene ends were 6 bases for V and 0 bases for J; bases not matched to a gene: 6. The CDR3 totals 14 residues. CDR3 region: CASKEGTASYEQYF. The CDR3 nucleotides read TGCGCCAGCAAGGAAGGGACAGCCTCCTACGAGCAGTACTTC.

Many counts were recorded for this clonotype. The CDR3 sequence: CASSLRPRTAVNQPQHF. CDR3 nucleotide sequence: TGTGCCAGCAGCTTGCGACCGAGGACAGCGGTCAATCAGCCCCAGCATTTT. The chain links TRBV5-5 to TRBJ1-5; D is perhaps TRBD1 (6 bases). V was clipped by 1 base and J by 3 bases, with 17 bases between them. The CDR3 length is 17 residues. Per germline, CDR1 SGHKS and CDR2 YYEKEE (reference sequence).

The table lists this clonotype with a few counts. The V call is TRBV5-1, the J call TRBJ2-7; 7 nucleotides line up with TRBD1. Germline V gives CDR1 SGHRS, CDR2 YFSETQ. V shed 4 bases and J 0 bases; nucleotides not matched to a gene: 4. The CDR3 is made up of 14 amino acids. In DNA form, the CDR3 reads TGCGCCAGCAGCGGGGGACAGCGCTCCTACGAGCAGTACTTC. Encoded protein: CASSGGQRSYEQYF.

This clonotype was counted ten times or more. The V gene is TRBV7-6, the J gene TRBJ2-7; 9 bases map to TRBD1. With 5 bases clipped from V and 2 bases from J, the junction kept 10 bases outside the gene matches. Germline V gives CDR1 SGHVS, CDR2 FNYEAQ. The CDR3 consists of 16 residues. The CDR3 protein is CASSRITGTGPYEQYF. The CDR3 nucleotides read TGTGCCAGCAGCCGCATCACCGGGACAGGGCCCTACGAGCAGTACTTC.

This clonotype occurred many times. The rearrangement links TRBV7-2 to TRBJ2-3; 7 bases are a match to TRBD1. The J segment lost 10 bases and the V segment lost 0 bases, leaving 4 bases of the junction unmatched. Germline assignment: CDR1 SGHTA and CDR2 FQGNSA. The CDR3 totals 13 residues. The DNA for the CDR3 is TGTGCCAGCAGCTTAGCTAGGGACAGCTCGCAGTATTTT. It specifies CASSLARDSSQYF.

This clonotype was counted at least ten times. DNA for the CDR3: TGTGCCAGTAGTATCATCCTCTACAATGAGCAGTTCTTC. As protein: CASSIILYNEQFF. The V gene is TRBV19, the J gene TRBJ2-1, with unresolved D. Trimming cost V 3 bases and J 3 bases, with 6 bases left between them. Germline lookup yields CDR1 LNHDA and CDR2 SQIVND (reference sequence). The CDR3 loop spans 13 amino acids.

This clonotype was counted many times. This chain uses TRBV5-1 with TRBJ2-1; no reliable D call. The length of the CDR3 is 14 residues. CDR1 SGHRS and CDR2 YFSETQ come from the germline V gene. The V end lost 4 bases, the J end lost 0 bases, and 8 bases lay between the germline ends. CDR3 amino acids: CASSRTDSYNEQFF. The DNA of the CDR3 is TGCGCCAGCAGCCGAACGGACTCCTACAATGAGCAGTTCTTC.